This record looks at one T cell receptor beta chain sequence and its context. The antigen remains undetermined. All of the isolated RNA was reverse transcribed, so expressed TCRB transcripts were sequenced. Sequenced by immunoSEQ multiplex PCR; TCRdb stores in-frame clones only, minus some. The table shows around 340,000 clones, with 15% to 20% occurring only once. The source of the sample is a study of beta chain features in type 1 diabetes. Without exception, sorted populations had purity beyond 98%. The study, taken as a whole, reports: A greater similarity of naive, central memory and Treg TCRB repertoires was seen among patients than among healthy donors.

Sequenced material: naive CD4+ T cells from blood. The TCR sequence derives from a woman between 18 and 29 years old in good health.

The CDR3: CASRPGLVNNEQFF. CDR3 bases: TGTGCCAGCCGTCCGGGACTAGTTAACAATGAGCAGTTCTTC. The chain has TRBV27 and TRBJ2-1, with TRBD2 matching 8 bases. The CDR3 has 14 amino acids. The ends lost 8 bases at V and 5 bases at J; junction bases unmatched: 8. Germline values: CDR1 MNHEY, CDR2 SMNVEV (reference sequence).